This entry concerns a single TCR beta chain. The target antigen is unknown. V gave up 1 base and J gave up 5 bases, with 12 bases separating them. This CDR3 contains 15 residues. The V gene's germline CDR1 is SGHRS and CDR2 YFSETQ. TCRdb's table, derived via immunoSEQ multiplex PCR, lists solely in-frame clones and lacks some. This sample has 95,000 to 150,000 clones, with 70% to 90% found just once. This sample is part of a study of T cell responses to AZD1222 COVID-19 vaccine. Whole-study results and caveats: Per reports, nearly half of all spike-specific TCRs target regions that are unmutated in variants. Researchers report vaccine-associated CD4 TCRs spanning spike, with dominance at 160-218 and 743-854.

The study pooled second doses at about 4 or about 12 weeks. The receptor's source is an adult who received the AZD1222 COVID-19 vaccine. The J gene is TRBJ1-4, the V gene TRBV5-1; D is possibly TRBD1 (6 bases). The sequences come from peripheral blood, collected 28 days after the second AZD1222 dose. For the CDR3, the DNA is TGCGCCAGCAGCTTGTCCAGGGGTCAAAATGAAAAACTGTTTTTT. It is translated as CASSLSRGQNEKLFF.